This entry lists 14 T cell receptor beta chains sequenced from one sample in a study of human T cells and chemical hapten exposure. TCRdb recomputed calls from the RACE reads with MiXCR, one row per CDR3 protein. Of about 350,000 distinct CDR3 sequences in the sample, 4.5% to 5.5% were seen once. Time point noted: pre-sensitization, week 0. The treatment is: therapeutic diphenylcyclopropenone sensitization with weekly scalp DPC. Sequencing was performed on whole blood, taken in connection with sensitization to the hapten diphenylcyclopropenone (DPC). These receptors were taken from a woman under 30 with alopecia areata. Some clones in this sample may be carry-over from other donors' samples.

In this sample, this clonotype turned up a few times. This sequence joins TRBV11-2 and TRBJ2-3; D possibly corresponds to TRBD2 (5 bases). Germline CDR1 SGHAT, CDR2 FQNNGV. Trimming took 3 bases from V and 10 from J, leaving 17 bases between them. The CDR3 consists of 14 residues. CDR3 nucleotide sequence: TGTGCCAGCAGCTTTTCCACGCTAGCTCAGGCGCAGTATTTT. This gives the protein CASSFSTLAQAQYF.

This clonotype was seen a handful of times. The chain couples TRBV20-1 to TRBJ1-5; D is possibly TRBD1 (6 bases). This CDR3 region has 13 residues. Germline loops: CDR1 DFQATT, CDR2 SNEGSKA (reference sequence). The V gene lost 6 bases and the J gene lost 6 bases, with 15 bases spanning the gap. DNA of the CDR3: TGCAGTGCCAGTGGGGGGGGCGGTCAGCCCCAGCATTTT. Translation: CSASGGGGQPQHF.

This clonotype was seen a handful of times. The chain has TRBV4-3 and TRBJ1-3; D perhaps matches TRBD1 (5 bases). The CDR3 is 15 residues long. Trimming pared 0 bases from V and 4 bases from J, leaving 10 bases between. CDR1 LGHNA and CDR2 YSLEER come from the germline V gene. CDR3 sequence reads: CASSQDRVGGNTIYF. DNA for the CDR3: TGCGCCAGCAGCCAAGACAGGGTAGGAGGAAACACCATATATTTT.

This clonotype has a handful of counts. V gene TRBV10-3 combines with J gene TRBJ1-4, with D possibly TRBD1 on 6 matching bases. Trimming removed 2 bases at V and 4 bases at J, with 11 bases between. This CDR3 spans 15 amino acids. The germline gives CDR1 ENHRY, CDR2 SYGVKD. CDR3 in amino acids: CAISERGTLNEKLFF. Here the CDR3 DNA reads TGTGCCATCAGTGAGAGGGGGACGCTTAATGAAAAACTGTTTTTT.

The V call is TRBV20-1, the J call TRBJ2-4, with 7 bases identical to TRBD2. CDR1 is DFQATT, CDR2 SNEGSKA, per germline (reference sequence). CDR3 length: 19 residues. J lost 2 bases, V lost 4 bases, and 20 bases had no gene match. The CDR3 DNA reads as TGCAGTGCTAAGTTGGGAGCGGGGACTCCTACTAGCACCAAAAACATTCAGTACTTC. It encodes CSAKLGAGTPTSTKNIQYF.

This clonotype was seen many times. This rearrangement joins TRBV18 to TRBJ1-6; D is unclear. The CDR3 sequence is 12 residues long. V lost 6 bases, J lost 13 bases, and 13 bases lay in between. Per the germline V gene, CDR1 is KGHSH and CDR2 is LQKENI. The CDR3 DNA is TGTGCCAGCTCGCCTGGACCGTTCCCCCTCCACTTT. It specifies CASSPGPFPLHF.

The table lists this clonotype with a few counts. This sequence joins TRBV7-2 and TRBJ2-3, with TRBD1 matching over 11 bases. Germline assignment: CDR1 SGHTA and CDR2 FQGNSA. V shed 3 bases and J 7 bases; nucleotides not matched to a gene: 3. This CDR3 is built from 14 residues. CDR3 residues: CASSLGQGGNTQYF. The CDR3 DNA reads as TGTGCCAGCAGCTTGGGACAGGGGGGGAATACGCAGTATTTT.

This clonotype was found a few times. The chain couples TRBV6-6 to TRBJ2-7; TRBD1 aligns across 7 bases. V trimming: 4 bases; J trimming: 0 bases; junction bases outside the gene matches: 3. The CDR3 consists of 14 residues. Germline assignment: CDR1 MNHNY and CDR2 SVGAGI (reference sequence). The CDR3 sequence is CASSLGTDSYEQYF. The DNA of the CDR3 is TGTGCCAGCAGTTTGGGGACAGACTCCTACGAGCAGTACTTC.

The table lists this clonotype with many counts. The chain carries TRBV6-5 and TRBJ2-3, with D maybe TRBD1 (6 bases). This CDR3 contains 13 residues. Looked up from germline, CDR1 is MNHEY and CDR2 is SVGAGI. Trimming shortened V by 4 bases and J by 5 bases, and 10 bases separated the two germline ends. The chain's CDR3 is CASSSQGIDTQYF. The CDR3 DNA sequence: TGTGCCAGCAGTTCCCAGGGGATAGATACGCAGTATTTT.

This clonotype came up many times. The chain carries TRBV12-3 or TRBV12-4 and TRBJ2-3, with D perhaps TRBD1 or TRBD2 (6 bases each). V was cut by 4 bases and J by 0 bases, with 11 bases left in between. CDR3 size: 15 residues. This CDR3 reads CASSWTGASTDTQYF. The CDR3 DNA reads as TGTGCCAGCAGTTGGACGGGGGCTAGCACAGATACGCAGTATTTT.

This clonotype has only a few counts. This chain uses TRBV12-3 or TRBV12-4 with TRBJ2-2; weak D call: TRBD1 (6 bases). V was clipped by 5 bases and J by 6 bases, with 13 bases between them. There are 14 residues in the CDR3. The CDR3 region has the DNA TGTGCCAGCAGTAGCCCAGGGGCGTCCGGGGAGCTGTTTTTT. Translated: CASSSPGASGELFF.

In this sample, this clonotype turned up many times. The chain links TRBV11-1 to TRBJ2-7, with TRBD1 matching over 9 bases. The CDR3 runs 13 residues. Germline lookup yields CDR1 SGHAT and CDR2 FQDESV (reference sequence). V dropped 7 bases and J dropped 10; count of bases not matched to a gene: 11. The CDR3 region is CASNSLGQGPQYF. CDR3 nucleotide sequence: TGTGCCAGCAACTCCTTGGGACAGGGACCTCAGTACTTC.

The chain recombines TRBV6-2 or TRBV6-3 with TRBJ2-1; 7 bases are shared with TRBD1. Per the germline V gene, CDR1 is MNHEY and CDR2 is SVGEGT. The junction had 4 bases not matched to a gene; V was cut back by 7 bases and J by 7 bases. This CDR3 has 12 amino acids. In nucleotides, the CDR3 is TGTGCCAGCATGACAGGGTTAAATGAGCAGTTCTTC. This translates into CASMTGLNEQFF.

The table lists this clonotype with a few counts. The chain links TRBV12-3 or TRBV12-4 to TRBJ2-2; TRBD2 matches 11 bases. J lost 6 bases, V lost 6 bases, and 6 bases had no gene match. The CDR3 covers 15 residues. CDR3 sequence reads: CASRRLAGGPGELFF. As DNA, the CDR3 is TGTGCCAGCAGGCGCTTAGCGGGGGGGCCCGGGGAGCTGTTTTTT.